Listed below are T cell receptor beta chains from one sample, sequenced in a study of lung T cells in sarcoidosis with Löfgren's syndrome. Each CDR3 protein gets one entry after TCRdb re-called the reads with MiXCR. The sample contains tens of thousands of distinct CDR3 sequences, approximately 22% of which appear only once. Sequenced: CD4+ T cells from PBMCs. The receptor source for this set is a human donor with sarcoidosis (Löfgren's syndrome or another form), or a control subject (not recorded which). The CDR3 runs from the conserved cysteine through the conserved F or W. A D gene is named only where the DNA matches it firmly. For some rows the clone size is stated as once, few or many, or as a class when expanded; others skip it.

>.|TRBJ2-3|many|TRBV6-2/TRBV6-3
TGTGCCAGCAGTTACTCGACAGGACCCACAGATACGCAGTATTTT
CASSYSTGPTDTQYF
>.|TRBJ2-1|.|TRBV7-3
TGTGCCAGCAGCTTACGCACAAACAATGAGCAGTTCTTC
CASSLRTNNEQFF
>.|TRBJ1-5|many|TRBV2
TGTGCCAGCACTGAGGGAGGGGTAGGAAAGCCCCAGCATTTT
CASTEGGVGKPQHF
>.|TRBJ2-2|few|TRBV5-1
TGCGCCAGCAGAAGTGGACAGCTGAACACCGGGGAGCTGTTTTTT
CASRSGQLNTGELFF
>.|TRBJ2-3|few|TRBV29-1
TGCAGCGTCTCGGTTGGTTTGGGGGATACGCAGTATTTT
CSVSVGLGDTQYF
>.|TRBJ1-2|.|TRBV12-3/TRBV12-4
TGTGCCAGCAGTGAGCAGGGCAAGGTCAACTATGGCTACACCTTC
CASSEQGKVNYGYTF
>.|TRBJ2-3|many|TRBV10-3
TGTGCCATCAGTGAGTCCGTTGGCACAGATACGCAGTATTTT
CAISESVGTDTQYF
>TRBD1|TRBJ2-2|few|TRBV20-1
TGCAGTGCTATGGGCACAGGGGGCCACACCGGGGAGCTGTTTTTT
CSAMGTGGHTGELFF
>.|TRBJ2-3|few|TRBV4-2
TGTGCCAGCAGCCCCCTAGGAACAGGCCTCACAGATACGCAGTATTTT
CASSPLGTGLTDTQYF
>.|TRBJ2-6|many|TRBV28
TGTGCCAGCAGCTCCGGGACCTCCACTGGGGCCAACGTCCTGACTTTC
CASSSGTSTGANVLTF
>.|TRBJ2-3|many|TRBV6-2/TRBV6-3
TGTGCCAGCAGTTACAGGGCTGGCACAGATACGCAGTATTTT
CASSYRAGTDTQYF
>.|TRBJ1-4|many|TRBV28
TGTGCCAGCAGACCAGATGGCGCAACTAATGAAAAACTGTTTTTT
CASRPDGATNEKLFF
>.|TRBJ2-3|many|TRBV6-2/TRBV6-3
TGTGCCGGATCCTCTCCGGGACGCACAGATACGCAGTATTTT
CAGSSPGRTDTQYF
>.|TRBJ2-7|.|TRBV12-5
TGTGCTAGTGGTTTGTCGCCAATACTCCCTGACGGCGAGCAGTACTTC
CASGLSPILPDGEQYF
>TRBD1|TRBJ2-7|many|TRBV6-6
TGTGCCAGCAGTTACTCGTACGGACGCCGGGACAGGGGGCCCGAGCAGTACTTC
CASSYSYGRRDRGPEQYF
>TRBD2|TRBJ2-1|many|TRBV20-1
TGCAGTGCTGCTCCCGGGACTAGCGGATACAATGAGCAGTTCTTC
CSAAPGTSGYNEQFF
>.|TRBJ2-7|many|TRBV6-6
TGTGCCAGCAGTTACGGCACGGGTCGCTACGAGCAGTACTTC
CASSYGTGRYEQYF
>TRBD2|TRBJ2-1|.|TRBV28
TGTGCCAGCAGTTCTCCCCGTACTAGCGGGAAAATAAGTGAGCAGTTCTTC
CASSSPRTSGKISEQFF
>TRBD1|TRBJ2-7|few|TRBV10-3
TGTGCCATCAGTACCGCCGGGACAGTCTCCTACGAGCAGTACTTC
CAISTAGTVSYEQYF
>TRBD1|TRBJ2-1|many|TRBV6-1
TGTGCCAGCAGTGAAACGCTTCGACAGGGCCCTTACAATGAGCAGTTCTTC
CASSETLRQGPYNEQFF
>TRBD1|TRBJ1-3|.|TRBV19
TGTGCCAGTAGTACCGGGACAGGCAGCTCTGGAAACACCATATATTTT
CASSTGTGSSGNTIYF
>.|TRBJ2-7|.|TRBV10-2
TGCGCCAGCAGGGAGGCAAAAACCTACGAGCAGTACTTC
CASREAKTYEQYF
>.|TRBJ1-5|.|TRBV7-2
TGTGCCAGCAGCCCAGCTCAAGGGTCACGCCATCCCCAGCATTTT
CASSPAQGSRHPQHF
>.|TRBJ2-5|.|TRBV9
TGTGCCAGCAGCCTCCGGGGTCTCTCCGGGGCGGAGACCCAGTACTTC
CASSLRGLSGAETQYF
>.|TRBJ2-3|many|TRBV28
TGTGCCAGCAGTCCACCTGGGCTCGGGCAAGGCCCAGATACGCAGTATTTT
CASSPPGLGQGPDTQYF
>.|TRBJ1-6|.|TRBV7-6
TGTGCCAGTGGGAATACATTTAATTCACCCCTCCACTTT
CASGNTFNSPLHF
>.|TRBJ2-1|many|TRBV6-2/TRBV6-3
TGTGCCAGCAGCCGCACAGGTTTGGGCTCCTACAATGAGCAGTTCTTC
CASSRTGLGSYNEQFF
>TRBD2|TRBJ2-7|many|TRBV27
TGTGCCAGCAGCCACCCCCCGACTAGCGGCTTCACCTACGAGCAGTACTTC
CASSHPPTSGFTYEQYF
>.|TRBJ2-5|few|TRBV7-9
TGTGCCAGCAGCAAGAAGGGGTACCAAGAGACCCAGTACTTC
CASSKKGYQETQYF